This TCR beta chain was retrieved from a study of blood T cells in healthy people across ages. Study-level results: With age, beta diversity per million T cells declined roughly linearly, significantly by 30 to 40.

With respect to this clonotype: Its antigen is not known.

For the second PCR, which ran for about 6 to 11 cycles, a sample-barcoded 5' primer and a J-beta primer mix were used. A minimum of 3 million CDR3-containing paired-end reads was obtained for each sample. TCRdb ran MiXCR on the 5' RACE reads and lists one entry per CDR3 protein. This sample has 2 million or so distinct CDR3 sequences, with roughly 52% found just once. CDR1 SGHDN and CDR2 FVKESK come from the germline V gene. This CDR3 is 18 amino acids long. With 4 bases removed from V and 4 bases from J, the gap between germline ends came to 26 bases. V is TRBV14 and J is TRBJ2-7; D may be TRBD1 (6 bases). Sequencing was performed on blood. This clonotype originated in a woman aged 40 to 50 in good health. CDR3 DNA sequence: TGTGCCAGCAGCCCGGAACTCTCAGGGGTCAGGCATCGGTACGAGCAGTACTTC. The encoded protein is CASSPELSGVRHRYEQYF.